This is a list of T cell receptor beta chains from one sample in a study of OX40 agonist ivuxolimab in advanced cancers. Using immunoSEQ multiplex PCR, the repertoire was profiled, and TCRdb retains in-frame clones only, with some absent. The sample holds fewer than 70,000 clones, approximately 90% seen once. This specimen consisted of CD4+ or CD8+ T cells sorted from blood, obtained in a trial of the OX40 agonist ivuxolimab. These receptors were obtained from an adult with an advanced solid tumor such as melanoma, head and neck, liver or kidney cancer. Each CDR3 is given with its conserved first and last residue. Each record gives: D gene, clone size, J gene, V gene, CDR3 DNA, CDR3 protein. The D gene is left open where the match is weak. The size entry is marked missing in some rows and otherwise reads once, few, many or a size class.

>TRBD1|NA|TRBJ2-4|TRBV29-1
TGCAGCGTTGAGGATTCCCGGGACAGGGCCCAGTACTTC
CSVEDSRDRAQYF
>NA|NA|TRBJ1-5|TRBV5-1
TGCGCCAGCTCTCGGTTCTCGGGGGATCAGCCCCAGCATTTT
CASSRFSGDQPQHF
>TRBD2|NA|TRBJ2-5|TRBV9
TGTGCCAGCAGCGTAGGAGCGGGGCGGGAGACCCAGTACTTC
CASSVGAGRETQYF
>TRBD1|NA|TRBJ2-2|TRBV6-5
TGTGCCAGCAGCACAACAGGGGAAAACACCGGGGAGCTGTTTTTT
CASSTTGENTGELFF
>NA|NA|TRBJ2-4|TRBV7-8
TGTGCCAGCAGCAAGGGGTGGGGAAAAAACATTCAGTACTTC
CASSKGWGKNIQYF
>TRBD2|NA|TRBJ2-5|TRBV27
TGTGCCAGCAGTGCCGGGACTAGCGTAGCCCAGGAGACCCAGTACTTC
CASSAGTSVAQETQYF
>NA|NA|TRBJ2-1|TRBV6-1
TGTGCCAGCAGCAATGATATTTCGGTAGCGAGGGGGTTCTTC
CASSNDISVARGFF
>NA|NA|TRBJ2-1|TRBV7-2
TGTGCCAGCAGCTTAGCGCCTAGCTCCTACAATGAGCAGTTCTTC
CASSLAPSSYNEQFF
>NA|NA|TRBJ1-5|TRBV4-3
TGCGCCAGCAGCCAAGATCGGACAGTCGTGCAGCCCCAGCATTTT
CASSQDRTVVQPQHF
>TRBD2|NA|TRBJ2-1|TRBV18
TGTGCCAGCCATACTAGGCGGGAGTATGACAATGAGCAGTTCTTC
CASHTRREYDNEQFF
>TRBD1|NA|TRBJ1-1|TRBV7-9
TGTGCCAGCAGCTTAGGAGGGGGCCCAGCTTTCTTT
CASSLGGGPAFF
>TRBD1|once|TRBJ2-7|TRBV11-3
TGTGCCAGCAGCTTCCTGACAGGGGATTCCTACGAGCAGTACTTC
CASSFLTGDSYEQYF
>NA|NA|TRBJ2-3|TRBV6-6
TGTGCCAGCAGTTACGGTCCAGATACGCAGTATTTT
CASSYGPDTQYF
>TRBD1|NA|TRBJ2-7|TRBV4-3
TGCGCCAGCAGCCAGGGACAGGGGATGTCCTACGAGCAGTACTTC
CASSQGQGMSYEQYF
>NA|few|TRBJ2-3|TRBV6-6
TGTGCCAGCAAAGGGGCAGATACGCAGTATTTT
CASKGADTQYF
>NA|NA|TRBJ2-5|TRBV5-1
TGCGCCAGCAGCTTGGTACCCCTTGAGACCCAGTACTTC
CASSLVPLETQYF
>NA|once|TRBJ2-5|TRBV4-2
TGTGCCAGCAGCCAAGAGGAGGAGACATGGGAGACCCAGTACTTC
CASSQEEETWETQYF
>NA|NA|TRBJ1-2|TRBV29-1
TGCAGCGTACCCGGGGACGGACCTAACTATGGCTACACCTTC
CSVPGDGPNYGYTF
>NA|NA|TRBJ2-3|TRBV4-3
TGCGCCAGCAGCTCAGGGGATACGCAGTATTTT
CASSSGDTQYF
>NA|NA|TRBJ2-1|TRBV29-1
TGCAGCGTTGACCTGGGCGAGCAGTTCTTC
CSVDLGEQFF
>NA|NA|TRBJ2-5|TRBV7-8
TGTGCCAGCACCCCTCCGGTCGCAATCCAAGAGACCCAGTACTTC
CASTPPVAIQETQYF
>NA|NA|TRBJ1-1|TRBV4-1
TGCGCCAGCAGCCAAGATCCTCTCGCGAACACTGAAGCTTTCTTT
CASSQDPLANTEAFF
>NA|NA|TRBJ2-7|TRBV19
TGTGCCAGTTCACTAGACGTAAACTACGAGCAGTACTTC
CASSLDVNYEQYF
>NA|NA|TRBJ2-1|TRBV5-1
TGCGCCAGCAGCTTGAGGTTCGGGGGTGGGAATGAGCAGTTCTTC
CASSLRFGGGNEQFF
>NA|NA|TRBJ2-1|TRBV27
TGTGCCAGCAGTTCAAGCTCCTACAATGAGCAGTTCTTC
CASSSSSYNEQFF
>TRBD1|NA|TRBJ2-2|TRBV5-1
TGCGCCAGCAGCTTTGGACAGGTGAACACCGGGGAGCTGTTTTTT
CASSFGQVNTGELFF
>NA|once|TRBJ2-7|TRBV29-1
TGCAGCGTTGAAGATCGGCCCGGGGGGCAGAGCTCCTACGAGCAGTACTTC
CSVEDRPGGQSSYEQYF
>TRBD2|NA|TRBJ2-1|TRBV7-3
TGTGCCAGCAGCTTACTAGCGGGAGAGCTCAATGAGCAGTTCTTC
CASSLLAGELNEQFF
>NA|NA|TRBJ1-1|TRBV4-3
TGCGCCAGCAGCCAAGATTGGGCAAGTCGAAACACTGAAGCTTTCTTT
CASSQDWASRNTEAFF
>TRBD1|NA|TRBJ2-3|TRBV29-1
TGCAGCGTGATGACAGGGATCACAGATACGCAGTATTTT
CSVMTGITDTQYF
>TRBD1|NA|TRBJ1-1|TRBV27
TGTGCCAGCAGTTTACTTCGACAGGGGGCGATGAACACTGAAGCTTTCTTT
CASSLLRQGAMNTEAFF
>TRBD1|NA|TRBJ2-2|TRBV5-1
TGCGCCAGCAGCTCCCACCGGGACAGGGGTAGGACCGGGGAGCTGTTTTTT
CASSSHRDRGRTGELFF
>NA|NA|TRBJ2-7|TRBV18
TGTGCCAGCTCACCCGAGATCGTCTACGAGCAGTACTTC
CASSPEIVYEQYF
>NA|NA|TRBJ2-6|TRBV19
TGTGCCACCGACAAAGCCACTGGGGCCAACGTCCTGACTTTC
CATDKATGANVLTF
>NA|NA|TRBJ1-3|TRBV29-1
TGCAGCGTTGAAGAAGGGCTTGGAAACACCATATATTTT
CSVEEGLGNTIYF
>NA|NA|TRBJ2-3|TRBV7-2
TGTGCCAGCAGCTTCGGAGGGTGGACTAACACAGATACGCAGTATTTT
CASSFGGWTNTDTQYF
>NA|NA|TRBJ2-7|TRBV15
TGTGCCACCAGCAAGGCCGGGCTAGCTGACTACGAGCAGTACTTC
CATSKAGLADYEQYF
>NA|NA|TRBJ2-3|TRBV4-1
TGCGCCAGCAGCCAAGTAGGTAGCGGAGATACGCAGTATTTT
CASSQVGSGDTQYF
>NA|NA|TRBJ2-2|TRBV5-4
TGTGCCAGCAGCTTCGACTATCCGGGATTGAGGAACACCGGGGAGCTGTTTTTT
CASSFDYPGLRNTGELFF
>NA|NA|TRBJ2-3|TRBV5-6
TGTGCCAGCAGCTTGATGGCTAGCGAACTTAGCACAGATACGCAGTATTTT
CASSLMASELSTDTQYF
>NA|NA|TRBJ1-5|TRBV28
TGTGCCAGCACGAGGGAGGATCAGCCCCAGCATTTT
CASTREDQPQHF
>TRBD1|NA|TRBJ1-3|TRBV7-9
TGTGCCAGCAGCTCCCCCGTCCGGGACAGGGCTGGAAACACCATATATTTT
CASSSPVRDRAGNTIYF
>NA|NA|TRBJ2-7|TRBV25-1
TGTGCCAGCAGTGAATGGGGACGGAACTACGAGCAGTACTTC
CASSEWGRNYEQYF
>NA|NA|TRBJ2-7|TRBV19
TGTGCCAGTAGAGGAATGGGTCGGGACGAGCAGTACTTC
CASRGMGRDEQYF
>NA|few|TRBJ1-1|TRBV2
TGTGCCAGCAGTGAAGGCAGAGGCACTGAAGCTTTCTTT
CASSEGRGTEAFF
>NA|NA|TRBJ1-3|TRBV7-8
TGTGCCAGCAGCTTAAAATTTCCCGGGACACGACAAGTTTACTCTGGAAACACCATATATTTT
CASSLKFPGTRQVYSGNTIYF
>TRBD1|NA|TRBJ1-1|TRBV28
TGTGCCAGCAGTTACCCCAGGGACAGGGGGACCCGAACTGAAGCTTTCTTT
CASSYPRDRGTRTEAFF
>TRBD1|NA|TRBJ1-1|TRBV6-1
TGTGCCAGCAGTGATCGGGTACACCAGGGGGTAATTGAAGCTTTCTTT
CASSDRVHQGVIEAFF
>TRBD1|NA|TRBJ2-3|TRBV7-9
TGTGCCAGCGCGGGACAGGGCCCGAACACAGATACGCAGTATTTT
CASAGQGPNTDTQYF
>TRBD2|NA|TRBJ2-3|TRBV9
TGTGCCAGCAGCCATGCTCCTAATCGTCCTAGCGGGAGTGATCCATACACAGATACGCAGTATTTT
CASSHAPNRPSGSDPYTDTQYF
>NA|NA|TRBJ1-6|TRBV7-2
TGTGCCAGCGGGTCGGCCGGAGGGGTATCACCCCTCCACTTT
CASGSAGGVSPLHF
>NA|NA|TRBJ2-1|TRBV29-1
TGCAGCGCCGTTGTTGGGGGTGCCTCCTACAATGAGCAGTTCTTC
CSAVVGGASYNEQFF
>TRBD2|NA|TRBJ2-1|TRBV4-3
TGCGCCAGCAGCCAAGAGATAACCCCTCTAGCGGGAGGGTGGAATGAGCAGTTCTTC
CASSQEITPLAGGWNEQFF
>TRBD1|NA|TRBJ1-3|TRBV6-5
TGTGCCAGCAGTTACTCGGACAGGGGCTCTGGAAACACCATATATTTT
CASSYSDRGSGNTIYF
>NA|few|TRBJ2-1|TRBV11-2
TGTGCCAGCAGCTTAAGTGGCCTAGCGTTTGAGCAGTTCTTC
CASSLSGLAFEQFF
>TRBD2|NA|TRBJ2-7|TRBV27
TGTGCCAGCAGGGTTTTGACTAGCGGTACCTACGAGCAGTACTTC
CASRVLTSGTYEQYF
>NA|NA|TRBJ2-5|TRBV6-6
TGTGCCAGCAGTTACTCTTTGGCTACACAAGAGACCCAGTACTTC
CASSYSLATQETQYF